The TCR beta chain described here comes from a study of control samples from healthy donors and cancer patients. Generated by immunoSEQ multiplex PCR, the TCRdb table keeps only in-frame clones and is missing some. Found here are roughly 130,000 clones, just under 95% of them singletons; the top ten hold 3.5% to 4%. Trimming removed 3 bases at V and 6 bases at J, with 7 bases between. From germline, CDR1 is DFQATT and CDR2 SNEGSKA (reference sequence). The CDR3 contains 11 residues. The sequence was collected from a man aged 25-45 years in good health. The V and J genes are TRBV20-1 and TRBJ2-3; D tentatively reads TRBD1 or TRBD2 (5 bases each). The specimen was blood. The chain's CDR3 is CSASWGDTQYF. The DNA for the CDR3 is TGCAGTGCTAGTTGGGGGGATACGCAGTATTTT.